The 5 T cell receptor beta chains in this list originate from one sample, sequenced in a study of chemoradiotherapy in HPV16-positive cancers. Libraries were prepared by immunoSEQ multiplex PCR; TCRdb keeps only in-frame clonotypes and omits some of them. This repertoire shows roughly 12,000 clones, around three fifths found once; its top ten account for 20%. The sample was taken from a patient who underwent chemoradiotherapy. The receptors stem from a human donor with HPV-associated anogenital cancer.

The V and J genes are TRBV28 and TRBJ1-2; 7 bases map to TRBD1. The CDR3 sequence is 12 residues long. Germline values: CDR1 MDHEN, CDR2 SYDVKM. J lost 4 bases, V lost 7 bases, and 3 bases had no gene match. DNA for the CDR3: TGTGCCAGCACGGGACAGCGCTATGGCTACACCTTC. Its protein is CASTGQRYGYTF.

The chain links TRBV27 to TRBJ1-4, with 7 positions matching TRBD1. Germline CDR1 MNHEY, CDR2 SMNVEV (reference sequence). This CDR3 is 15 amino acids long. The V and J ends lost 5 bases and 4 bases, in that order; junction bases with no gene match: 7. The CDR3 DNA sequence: TGTGCCAGCAGTGCCTACCGGGACAGTAATGAAAAACTGTTTTTT. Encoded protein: CASSAYRDSNEKLFF.

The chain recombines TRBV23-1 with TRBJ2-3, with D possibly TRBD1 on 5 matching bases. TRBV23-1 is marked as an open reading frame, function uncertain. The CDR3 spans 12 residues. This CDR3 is CARRRGRDTQYF. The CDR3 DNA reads TGCGCTCGCCGAAGGGGCAGGGATACGCAGTATTTT.

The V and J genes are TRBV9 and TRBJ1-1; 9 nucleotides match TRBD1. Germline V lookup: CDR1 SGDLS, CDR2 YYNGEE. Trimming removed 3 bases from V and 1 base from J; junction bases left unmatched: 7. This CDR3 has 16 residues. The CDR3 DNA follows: TGTGCCAGCAGCGCCACTTCGGGACAGGGGAACACTGAAGCTTTCTTT. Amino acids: CASSATSGQGNTEAFF.

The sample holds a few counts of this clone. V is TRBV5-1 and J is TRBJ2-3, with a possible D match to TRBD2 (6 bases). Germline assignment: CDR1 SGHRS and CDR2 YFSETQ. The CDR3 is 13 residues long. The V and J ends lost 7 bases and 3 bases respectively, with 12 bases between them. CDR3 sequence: CASGTGETDTQYF. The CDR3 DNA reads TGCGCCAGCGGGACTGGTGAGACAGATACGCAGTATTTT.